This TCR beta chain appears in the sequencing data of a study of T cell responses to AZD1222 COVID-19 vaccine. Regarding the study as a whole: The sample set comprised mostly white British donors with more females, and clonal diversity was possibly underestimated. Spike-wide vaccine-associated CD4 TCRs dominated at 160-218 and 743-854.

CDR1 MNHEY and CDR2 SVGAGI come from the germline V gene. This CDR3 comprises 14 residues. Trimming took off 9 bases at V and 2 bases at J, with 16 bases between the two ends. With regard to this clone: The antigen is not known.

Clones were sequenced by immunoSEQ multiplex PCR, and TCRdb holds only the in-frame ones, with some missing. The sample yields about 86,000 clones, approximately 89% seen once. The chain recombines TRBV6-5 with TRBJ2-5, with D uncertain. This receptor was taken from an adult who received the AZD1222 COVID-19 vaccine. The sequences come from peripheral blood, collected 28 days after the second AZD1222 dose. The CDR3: CASKLSSLQETQYF. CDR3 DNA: TGTGCCAGTAAACTCTCCAGTCTACAAGAGACCCAGTACTTC.